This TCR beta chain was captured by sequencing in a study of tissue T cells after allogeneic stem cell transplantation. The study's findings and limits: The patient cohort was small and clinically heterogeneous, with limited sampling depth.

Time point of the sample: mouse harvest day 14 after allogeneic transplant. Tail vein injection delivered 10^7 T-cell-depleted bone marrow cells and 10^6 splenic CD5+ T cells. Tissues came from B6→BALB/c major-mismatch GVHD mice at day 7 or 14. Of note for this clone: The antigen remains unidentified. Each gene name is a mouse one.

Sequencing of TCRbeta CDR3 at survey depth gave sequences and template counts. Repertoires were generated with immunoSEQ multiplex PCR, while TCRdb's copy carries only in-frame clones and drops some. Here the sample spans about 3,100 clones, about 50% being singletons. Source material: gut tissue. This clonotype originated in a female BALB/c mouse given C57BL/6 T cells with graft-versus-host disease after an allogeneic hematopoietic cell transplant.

CDR3: CASSQDETGGRDTQYF. CDR3 DNA, as far as it was read: TGTGCCAGCAGCCAAGATGAGACAGGGGGCAGAGACACCCAGTAC. The V gene is TRBV2, the J gene TRBJ2-5; 10 bases fit TRBD1. The read falls 1 residue short of the CDR3 end, and the missing part is taken from the germline J gene. V shed 0 bases and J 5 bases; nucleotides not matched to a gene: 5. The germline V gene encodes CDR1 LGHNA and CDR2 YSYQKL. The CDR3 runs to 16 residues. Complete variable domain (other parts from reference TRBV2 and TRBJ2-5): DPKIIQKPKYLVAVTGSEKILICEQYLGHNAMYWYRQSAKKPLEFMFSYSYQKLMDNQTASSRFQPQSSKKNHLDLQITALKPDDSATYFCASSQDETGGRDTQYFGPGTRLLVL.